This T cell receptor beta chain was sequenced for a study of blood T cell repertoires in COVID-19. Some clones are missing from TCRdb's copy, which holds only in-frame ones; the method was immunoSEQ multiplex PCR. Seen here are about 150,000 clones, about 80% observed once, and the top ten hold roughly 29%. This sequence was found in a woman in her fifties or sixties with acute or convalescent COVID-19. Sequenced sample: peripheral blood.

CDR3 DNA sequence: TGTGCCAGCAGTTACGGCAGGGTGAATGAAGCTTTCTTT. This codes for CASSYGRVNEAFF. V is TRBV6-6 and J is TRBJ1-1; possible D gene TRBD1, 5 bases. The CDR3 length is 13 residues. Trimming left V 2 bases short and J 7 bases short, with 11 bases between. Germline CDR1 and CDR2: MNHNY and SVGAGI (reference sequence).